Each of the 2 T cell receptor beta chains below was sequenced from the same sample in a study of shared clonotypes between healthy human individuals. Here immunoSEQ multiplex PCR was the method, and the copy in TCRdb shows in-frame clones only, minus some. The repertoire holds millions of clones, with more than 80% as singletons. The specimen was naive CD4+ T cells from PBMCs. Sample subset: CD45RA+ positively selected. Receptors originate from a man aged 18 to 30 in good health. Some clones in this sample may be carry-over from other donors' samples.

The chain employs TRBV5-6 and TRBJ2-7; 8 bases map to TRBD2. Germline values: CDR1 SGHDT, CDR2 YYEEEE. Trimming took 9 bases from V and 7 from J; bases not matched to a gene: 21. The CDR3 has 16 residues. The CDR3 here is CATSRGDTGTSSEQYF. The CDR3 nucleotides read TGTGCCACTTCCCGGGGGGACACCGGGACTAGTAGTGAGCAGTACTTC. Supplemented by reference TRBV5-6 and TRBJ2-7, the full variable domain reads DAGVTQSPTHLIKTRGQQVTLRCSPKSGHDTVSWYQQALGQGPQFIFQYYEEEERQRGNFPDRFSGHQFPNYSSELNVNALLLGDSALYLCATSRGDTGTSSEQYFGPGTRLTVT.

Remarks on this clone: The same CDR3 can be traced to other DNA sequences in this sample. V is TRBV28 and J is TRBJ1-2, with D unresolved. The germline gives CDR1 MDHEN, CDR2 SYDVKM. V was clipped by 2 bases and J by 0 bases, with 7 bases between them. The CDR3 totals 14 residues. The CDR3 protein is CASSLGRPNYGYTF. CDR3 coding DNA: TGTGCCAGCAGTTTAGGGCGGCCTAACTATGGCTACACCTTC.